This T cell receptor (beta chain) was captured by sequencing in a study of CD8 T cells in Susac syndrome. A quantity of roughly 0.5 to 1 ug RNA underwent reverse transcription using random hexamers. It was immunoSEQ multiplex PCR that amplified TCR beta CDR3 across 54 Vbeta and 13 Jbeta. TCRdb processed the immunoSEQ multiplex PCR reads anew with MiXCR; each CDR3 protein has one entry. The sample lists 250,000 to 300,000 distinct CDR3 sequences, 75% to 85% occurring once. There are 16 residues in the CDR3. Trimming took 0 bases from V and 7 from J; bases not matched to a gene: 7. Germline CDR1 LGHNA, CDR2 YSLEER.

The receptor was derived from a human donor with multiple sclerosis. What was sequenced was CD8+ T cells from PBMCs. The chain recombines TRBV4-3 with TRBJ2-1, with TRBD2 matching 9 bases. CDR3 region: CASSQDGGGRVNEQFF. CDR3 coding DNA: TGCGCCAGCAGCCAAGATGGAGGCGGGAGGGTTAATGAGCAGTTCTTC.